This TCR beta chain was documented in a study of CD8 T cells in Susac syndrome. Study-wide points: An acknowledgment was made by the study that its TCR sequencing and HLA analysis involved relatively few individuals.

cDNA came from about 0.5 to 1 ug RNA primed by random hexamers. The method of amplification for TCR beta CDR3 was immunoSEQ multiplex PCR, covering 54 Vbeta and 13 Jbeta. TCRdb re-derived calls from the immunoSEQ multiplex PCR reads in MiXCR, one entry per CDR3 protein. The profile shows 180,000 or so distinct CDR3 sequences, over 85% of them singletons. Germline lookup yields CDR1 KGHSH and CDR2 LQKENI. V gave up 5 bases and J gave up 4 bases, with 8 bases separating them. The length of the CDR3 is 12 residues. The authors carried out high-throughput sequencing of TCR beta. They applied it to CD8+ and CD4+ T cells obtained from blood. TEMRA cells were enriched by FACS, while CD8+ and CD4+ T cells were obtained through a negative isolation that was performed magnetically. This clonotype has only a few counts. No antigen is known for it.

The receptor's source is a human donor in good health. Source material: CD4+ T cells from PBMCs. The V gene is TRBV18, the J gene TRBJ1-1, with D perhaps TRBD1 (6 bases). The CDR3 DNA sequence: TGTGCCAGCTCATCGGGGGCCACTGAAGCTTTCTTT. It encodes CASSSGATEAFF. Together with reference TRBV18 and TRBJ1-1, the CDR3 gives the full variable domain: NAGVMQNPRHLVRRRGQEARLRCSPMKGHSHVYWYRQLPEEGLKFMVYLQKENIIDESGMPKERFSAEFPKEGPSILRIQQVVRGDSAAYFCASSSGATEAFFGQGTRLTVV.